This T cell receptor beta chain was obtained from a study of cytomegalovirus exposure and HLA in healthy donors. This CDR3 has 14 residues. The V end was cut by 1 base, the J end by 6 bases, with 9 bases between. In germline, CDR1 is SNHLY, CDR2 FYNNEI. Here immunoSEQ multiplex PCR was the method, and the copy in TCRdb shows in-frame clones only, minus some. Of approximately 170,000 clones listed, about 90% are singletons. This chain links TRBV2 with TRBJ2-2; D unresolved. Sequences were obtained from PBMCs. This sequence was found in a woman under 30 in good health and CMV-seropositive. CDR3: CASSEGSPPGELFF. The DNA for the CDR3 is TGTGCCAGCAGTGAAGGTAGCCCCCCCGGGGAGCTGTTTTTT.